What follows describes a single T cell receptor (beta chain). Its antigen is currently unknown. The data belong to a study of CD8+ T cells in alopecia areata. Study results and caveats: The study found TCR sharing across patients less clear than in mice, possibly for HLA reasons. Scalp specimens additionally yield sequences from normal skin's resident alphabeta T cells. Normal scalp showed lower clonality than lesional scalp, especially alopecia totalis/universalis.

RNA extraction was followed by reverse transcription into cDNA, which acted as the sequencing template. Produced via immunoSEQ multiplex PCR; TCRdb's table is partial and in-frame only. In the table there are about 140,000 clones, 62% of which are singletons. There are 13 residues in the CDR3. Trimming left V 0 bases short and J 6 bases short, with 9 bases between. The germline gives CDR1 PRHDT, CDR2 FYEKMQ (reference sequence). PBMCs provided sorted CD4+ and CD8+ T cells. The specimen sequenced was CD8+ T cells sorted from blood. The sequence derives from a human donor in good health. The gene calls are TRBV13 and TRBJ2-7; D ambiguous. The CDR3 nucleotides read TGTGCCAGCAGCTTAGGCCGTTTCCCCGAGCAGTACTTC. It specifies CASSLGRFPEQYF.